Shown below are 19 T cell receptor beta chains from a single sample sequenced in a study of regulatory T cells in long-lasting Graves disease. Time point in this sample: newly diagnosed GD, antithyroid drugs for less than 3 months. Extracted RNA from PBMCs served as the source of the TCR library. With iRepertoire HTBI primers and Arm-PCR of CDR3 regions, TCR beta libraries were built. Each CDR3 protein is one row after TCRdb ran MiXCR on the multiplex PCR reads. The profile shows 420,000 or so distinct CDR3 sequences, 16% of them singletons. These sequences were also reported in another study, on T cells in Graves' hyperthyroidism and ophthalmopathy.

The sample consisted of peripheral blood mononuclear cells (PBMCs), taken at new diagnosis, from a patient treated with antithyroid drugs. Receptors originate from a woman younger than 35 with Graves disease.

The table lists this clonotype with many counts. The chain recombines TRBV12-3 or TRBV12-4 with TRBJ2-3; possible D gene TRBD1, 5 bases. The CDR3 totals 14 residues. V lost 1 base, J lost 1 base, and 6 bases lay in between. The CDR3 nucleotides are TGTGCCAGCAGTTTAGAGACAGGCACAGATACGCAGTATTTT. It is translated as CASSLETGTDTQYF.

This clonotype was detected ten times or more. The rearrangement links TRBV28 to TRBJ2-1; a weak D match, TRBD2 (5 bases). Germline loops: CDR1 MDHEN, CDR2 SYDVKM. The CDR3 contains 16 residues. Trimming shortened V by 7 bases and J by 3 bases, and 19 bases separated the two germline ends. As DNA, the CDR3 is TGTGCCAGCATCCACCGGAGTGCTGGAGGCTACAATGAGCAGTTCTTC. It encodes CASIHRSAGGYNEQFF. Together with reference TRBV28 and TRBJ2-1, the CDR3 gives the full variable domain: DVKVTQSSRYLVKRTGEKVFLECVQDMDHENMFWYRQDPGLGLRLIYFSYDVKMKEKGDIPEGYSVSREKKERFSLILESASTNQTSMYLCASIHRSAGGYNEQFFGPGTRLTVL.

In its sample, this clonotype was seen a few times. The chain employs TRBV6-4 and TRBJ2-1; a weak D match, TRBD2 (5 bases). V was shortened by 0 bases and J by 3 bases, with 9 bases between the two germline ends. CDR1 is MRHNA, CDR2 SNTAGT, per germline. The CDR3 loop spans 15 amino acids. CDR3 in DNA: TGTGCCAGCAGTGACTCGGCCGGGAACTACAATGAGCAGTTCTTC. Translating it yields CASSDSAGNYNEQFF.

This clonotype was detected ten times or more. The chain recombines TRBV11-3 with TRBJ2-1, with TRBD2 matching 8 bases. This CDR3 comprises 17 residues. Trimming took 5 bases from V and 3 from J; bases not matched to a gene: 12. Looked up from germline, CDR1 is SGHNT and CDR2 is YENEEA. Here the CDR3 DNA reads TGTGCCAGCAGCCTTCGGGGGCGGGAGGAATACTACAATGAGCAGTTCTTC. Its protein product is CASSLRGREEYYNEQFF.

This clonotype was counted a few times. The V gene is TRBV29-1, the J gene TRBJ1-1, with D hard to call. Per the germline V gene, CDR1 is SQVTM and CDR2 is ANQGSEA. Trimming left V 7 bases short and J 4 bases short, with 16 bases between. This CDR3 is built from 13 residues. Here the CDR3 reads CSARTDLSTEAFF. The CDR3 region has the DNA TGCAGCGCTCGGACGGATTTGAGCACTGAAGCTTTCTTT.

This clonotype was observed a few times. A much larger clone differs by one base, so this may be a read error. V gene TRBV7-2 combines with J gene TRBJ2-1; 8 bases agree with TRBD1. This CDR3 has 15 residues. Germline CDR1 is SGHTA and CDR2 is FQGNSA. The junction had 11 bases not matched to a gene; V was cut back by 4 bases and J by 9 bases. The CDR3 nucleotides are TGTGCCAGCAGCTCCTCTTGGACAGGGTCGGGTGAGCAGTTCTTC. This sequence encodes CASSSSWTGSGEQFF.

J is TRBJ1-1 and V is TRBV18; TRBD1 might be the D (6 bases). CDR1 is KGHSH, CDR2 LQKENI, per germline. The length of the CDR3 is 15 residues. Trimming shortened V by 2 bases and J by 5 bases, and 15 bases separated the two germline ends. The CDR3 here is CASSPSGGGRTEAFF. The CDR3 DNA reads as TGTGCCAGCTCACCATCTGGGGGCGGGAGGACTGAAGCTTTCTTT.

The chain combines TRBV7-8 with TRBJ1-5; 9 nucleotides match TRBD1. Germline loops: CDR1 SGHVS, CDR2 FQNEAQ. The CDR3 covers 14 residues. The V and J ends lost 5 bases and 7 bases, in that order; junction bases with no gene match: 6. CDR3 coding DNA: TGTGCCAGCAGCGCAACTGACAGGGGGCAGCCCCAGCATTTT. It translates to CASSATDRGQPQHF.

This clonotype came up a few times. The V gene is TRBV20-1, the J gene TRBJ1-1; no firm D call. This CDR3 comprises 15 residues. Trimming pared 3 bases from V and 3 bases from J, leaving 17 bases between. CDR1 and CDR2 from the germline V gene are DFQATT and SNEGSKA (reference sequence). CDR3 region: CSASEKDWRDTEAFF. The CDR3 region has the DNA TGCAGTGCTAGTGAAAAGGACTGGAGGGACACTGAAGCTTTCTTT.

In its sample, this clonotype was seen a few times. The chain is built from TRBV20-1 and TRBJ2-3, with TRBD2 matching over 7 bases. The CDR3 covers 16 residues. Per the germline V gene, CDR1 is DFQATT and CDR2 is SNEGSKA (reference sequence). V lost 6 bases and J lost 0; bases outside the gene matches: 12. This CDR3 is CSAATSRMTSTDTQYF. The DNA for the CDR3 is TGCAGTGCGGCGACTAGCAGAATGACTAGCACAGATACGCAGTATTTT.

This clonotype has ten or more counts. V usage is TRBV6-1 and J usage is TRBJ2-2; no clear D. Trimming took off 1 base at V and 7 bases at J, with 7 bases between the two ends. This CDR3 spans 13 amino acids. Germline CDR1 is MNHNS and CDR2 is SASEGT. The CDR3 sequence: CASSEVGGGELFF. Written as DNA, the CDR3 is TGTGCCAGCAGTGAAGTGGGCGGCGGGGAGCTGTTTTTT.

The rearrangement links TRBV29-1 to TRBJ2-6; D remains ambiguous. CDR1 SQVTM and CDR2 ANQGSEA come from the germline V gene. This CDR3 is 13 amino acids long. Deletions cut 6 bases from V and 0 bases from J, with 6 bases between. The CDR3 protein is CSVQNSGANVLTF. The CDR3 DNA reads as TGCAGCGTCCAGAACTCTGGGGCCAACGTCCTGACTTTC.

V usage is TRBV18 and J usage is TRBJ2-7; a possible D gene is TRBD1 (6 bases). Per germline, CDR1 KGHSH and CDR2 LQKENI. V lost 1 base to trimming and J lost 3 bases, with 19 bases between them. CDR3 size: 17 residues. The DNA for the CDR3 is TGTGCCAGCTCACCACTTTTAGTTACAGGGATGGACTACGAGCAGTACTTC. Protein sequence: CASSPLLVTGMDYEQYF. Complete variable domain (other parts from reference TRBV18 and TRBJ2-7): NAGVMQNPRHLVRRRGQEARLRCSPMKGHSHVYWYRQLPEEGLKFMVYLQKENIIDESGMPKERFSAEFPKEGPSILRIQQVVRGDSAAYFCASSPLLVTGMDYEQYFGPGTRLTVT.

This clonotype was found a few times. The chain couples TRBV9 to TRBJ2-7, with 8 bases identical to TRBD1. V dropped 0 bases and J dropped 3; count of bases not matched to a gene: 2. The CDR3 has 14 amino acids. The V gene's germline CDR1 is SGDLS and CDR2 YYNGEE. The CDR3 here is CASSVGQGYYEQYF. The CDR3 DNA is TGTGCCAGCAGCGTAGGACAGGGGTACTACGAGCAGTACTTC.

This clonotype was counted at least ten times. The chain combines TRBV7-6 with TRBJ2-5; 10 bases agree with TRBD2. V shed 5 bases and J 4 bases; nucleotides not matched to a gene: 4. Germline CDR1 reads SGHVS; CDR2 reads FNYEAQ. CDR3 length equals 14 residues. The CDR3 bases are TGTGCCAGCAGCCCCAGCGGGAGGGGAGAGACCCAGTACTTC. This codes for CASSPSGRGETQYF. Based on the CDR3 plus reference TRBV7-6 and TRBJ2-5, the full variable domain is GAGVSQSPRYKVTKRGQDVALRCDPISGHVSLYWYRQALGQGPEFLTYFNYEAQQDKSGLPNDRFSAERPEGSISTLTIQRTEQRDSAMYRCASSPSGRGETQYFGPGTRLLVL.

This clonotype was recorded at least ten times. The rearrangement joins TRBV7-2 to TRBJ2-7, with D tentatively TRBD2 (6 bases). V lost 3 bases and J 3 bases, leaving 9 bases between the germline ends. Germline CDR1 SGHTA, CDR2 FQGNSA. The CDR3 spans 13 residues. In nucleotides, the CDR3 is TGTGCCAGCAGCTTTGGCGGGATCTACGAGCAGTACTTC. Its protein product is CASSFGGIYEQYF.

This clonotype was picked up many times. This rearrangement joins TRBV7-2 to TRBJ2-7; 9 nucleotides match TRBD1. V lost 2 bases, J lost 9 bases, and 11 bases stayed unmatched. In germline, CDR1 is SGHTA, CDR2 FQGNSA. The CDR3 runs to 15 residues. CDR3 sequence (DNA): TGTGCCAGCAGCTTAAGGGACAGGGCAAAGGAAGGGCAGTACTTC. This gives the protein CASSLRDRAKEGQYF.

This clonotype was picked up many times. The chain employs TRBV28 and TRBJ2-2; TRBD2 matches at 11 bases. The length of the CDR3 is 16 residues. Trimming took 6 bases from V and 7 from J; bases not matched to a gene: 10. CDR1 is MDHEN, CDR2 SYDVKM, per germline. The chain's CDR3 is CASSNLLAGEFGELFF. CDR3 DNA: TGTGCCAGCAGCAACCTACTAGCGGGAGAATTCGGGGAGCTGTTTTTT.

The rearrangement uses TRBV27 and TRBJ2-2, with D possibly TRBD1 on 6 matching bases. CDR1 and CDR2 (germline): MNHEY, SMNVEV (reference sequence). V lost 11 bases and J lost 1, with 14 bases in between. This CDR3 has 14 amino acids. CDR3 sequence: CAASSRGNTGELFF. Written as DNA, the CDR3 is TGTGCCGCTAGCTCCAGGGGGAACACCGGGGAGCTGTTTTTT.